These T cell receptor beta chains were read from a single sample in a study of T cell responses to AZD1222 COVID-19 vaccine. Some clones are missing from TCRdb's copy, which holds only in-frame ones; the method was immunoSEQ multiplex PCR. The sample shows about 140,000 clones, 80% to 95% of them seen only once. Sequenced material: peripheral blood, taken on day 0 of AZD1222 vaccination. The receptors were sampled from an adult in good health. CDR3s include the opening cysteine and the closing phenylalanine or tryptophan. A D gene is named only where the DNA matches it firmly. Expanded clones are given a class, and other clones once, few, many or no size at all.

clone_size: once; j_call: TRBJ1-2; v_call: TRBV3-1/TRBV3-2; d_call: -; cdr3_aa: CASSPKGPGYTF; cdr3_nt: TGTGCCAGCAGCCCGAAAGGACCTGGCTACACCTTC
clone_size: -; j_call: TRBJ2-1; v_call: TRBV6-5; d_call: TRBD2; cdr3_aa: CASTVWTSGSGEQFF; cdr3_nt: TGTGCCAGCACCGTATGGACTAGCGGGAGTGGTGAGCAGTTCTTC
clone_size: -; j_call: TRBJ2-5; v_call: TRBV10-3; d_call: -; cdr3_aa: CAISLGETQYF; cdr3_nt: TGTGCCATCAGCCTCGGGGAGACCCAGTACTTC
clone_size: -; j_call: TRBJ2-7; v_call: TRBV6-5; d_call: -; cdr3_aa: CASSYGAGGYEQYF; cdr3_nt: TGTGCCAGCAGTTACGGGGCAGGGGGGTACGAGCAGTACTTC
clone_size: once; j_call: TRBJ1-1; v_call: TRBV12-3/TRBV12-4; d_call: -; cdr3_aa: CASSRNRYTEAFF; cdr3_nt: TGTGCCAGCAGCAGAAACAGGTACACTGAAGCTTTCTTT
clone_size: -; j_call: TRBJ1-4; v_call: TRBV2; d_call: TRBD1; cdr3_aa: CASRIQGGIEKLFF; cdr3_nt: TGTGCCAGCCGGATACAGGGGGGGATTGAAAAACTGTTTTTT
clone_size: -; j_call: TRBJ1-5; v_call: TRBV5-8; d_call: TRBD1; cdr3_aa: CASRQGAFSNQPQHF; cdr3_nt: TGTGCCAGCCGACAGGGGGCATTTAGCAATCAGCCCCAGCATTTT
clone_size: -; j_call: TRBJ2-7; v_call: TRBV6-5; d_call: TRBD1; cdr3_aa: CASADRAGYEQYF; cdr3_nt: TGTGCCAGCGCGGACAGGGCCGGGTACGAGCAGTACTTC
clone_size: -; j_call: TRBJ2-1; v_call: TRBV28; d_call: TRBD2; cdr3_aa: CASTPRGGRYNEQFF; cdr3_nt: TGTGCCAGCACCCCTCGCGGGGGGCGCTACAATGAGCAGTTCTTC
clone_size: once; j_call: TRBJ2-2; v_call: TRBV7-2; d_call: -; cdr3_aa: CASSFWDTGELFF; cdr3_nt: TGTGCCAGCAGCTTCTGGGATACCGGGGAGCTGTTTTTT
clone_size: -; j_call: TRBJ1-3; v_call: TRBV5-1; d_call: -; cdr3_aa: CASSLGYGNTIYF; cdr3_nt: TGCGCCAGCAGCTTGGGCTACGGAAACACCATATATTTT
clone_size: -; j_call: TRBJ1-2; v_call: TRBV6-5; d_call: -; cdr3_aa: CASSDSRGGNYGYTF; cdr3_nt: TGTGCCAGCAGTGACTCCCGGGGGGGGAACTATGGCTACACCTTC
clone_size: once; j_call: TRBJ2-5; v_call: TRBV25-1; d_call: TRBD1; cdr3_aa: CASSVRGTGEETQYF; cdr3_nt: TGTGCCAGCAGTGTGAGGGGGACAGGGGAAGAGACCCAGTACTTC
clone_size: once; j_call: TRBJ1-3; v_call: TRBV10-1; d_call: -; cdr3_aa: CASSESTPSSSTSGNTIYF; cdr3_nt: TGCGCCAGCAGTGAGTCGACCCCCAGTTCTAGTACCTCTGGAAACACCATATATTTT
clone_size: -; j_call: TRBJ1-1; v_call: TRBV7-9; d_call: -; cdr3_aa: CASSLAGTPGRAFF; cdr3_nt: TGTGCCAGCAGCTTAGCGGGGACACCGGGTCGGGCTTTCTTT
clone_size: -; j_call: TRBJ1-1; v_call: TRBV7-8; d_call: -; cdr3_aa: CASSSSLPGPNTEAFF; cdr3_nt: TGTGCCAGCAGCTCTAGTTTACCGGGACCGAACACTGAAGCTTTCTTT
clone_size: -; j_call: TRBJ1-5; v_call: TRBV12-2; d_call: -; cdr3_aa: CASRLEDRVTMGNQPQHF; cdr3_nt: TGTGCAAGTCGCTTAGAGGACAGGGTAACGATGGGCAATCAGCCCCAGCATTTT
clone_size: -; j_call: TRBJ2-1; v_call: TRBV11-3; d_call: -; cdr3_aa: CASSISAGNEQFF; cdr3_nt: TGTGCCAGCAGCATAAGTGCCGGTAATGAGCAGTTCTTC
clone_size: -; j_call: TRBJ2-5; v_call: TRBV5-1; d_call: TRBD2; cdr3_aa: CASSGRTSGRGETQYF; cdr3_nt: TGCGCCAGCAGCGGACGGACTAGCGGGAGGGGAGAGACCCAGTACTTC
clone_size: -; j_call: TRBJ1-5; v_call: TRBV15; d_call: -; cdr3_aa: CATSRSEGADQPQHF; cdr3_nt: TGTGCCACCAGCAGGTCAGAAGGGGCGGACCAGCCCCAGCATTTT
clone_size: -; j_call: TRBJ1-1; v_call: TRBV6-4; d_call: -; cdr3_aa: CASSDSFRNTEAFF; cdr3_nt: TGTGCCAGCAGTGACTCGTTTAGAAACACTGAAGCTTTCTTT
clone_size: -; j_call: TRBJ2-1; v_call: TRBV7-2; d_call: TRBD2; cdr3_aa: CASLKAGSSYNEQFF; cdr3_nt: TGTGCCAGCCTAAAAGCGGGGAGCTCCTACAATGAGCAGTTCTTC
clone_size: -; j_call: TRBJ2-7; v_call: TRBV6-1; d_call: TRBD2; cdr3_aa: CASSEGEAGGYEQYF; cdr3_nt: TGTGCCAGCAGTGAAGGAGAAGCGGGGGGCTACGAGCAGTACTTC
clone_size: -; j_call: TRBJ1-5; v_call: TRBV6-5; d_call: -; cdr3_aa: CASFESKSGNQPQHF; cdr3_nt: TGTGCCAGCTTCGAGTCTAAATCGGGCAATCAGCCCCAGCATTTT
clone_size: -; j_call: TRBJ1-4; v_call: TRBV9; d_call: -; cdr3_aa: CASSVGGGEKLFF; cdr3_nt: TGTGCCAGCAGCGTAGGTGGAGGGGAAAAACTGTTTTTT
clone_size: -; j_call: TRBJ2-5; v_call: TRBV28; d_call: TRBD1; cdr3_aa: CASSLYLGQGETQYF; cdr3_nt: TGTGCCAGCAGTTTATATCTCGGACAGGGAGAGACCCAGTACTTC
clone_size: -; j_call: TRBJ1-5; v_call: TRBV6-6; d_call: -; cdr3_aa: CASSYSVGNQPQHF; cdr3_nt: TGTGCCAGCAGTTACTCAGTAGGGAACCAGCCCCAGCATTTT
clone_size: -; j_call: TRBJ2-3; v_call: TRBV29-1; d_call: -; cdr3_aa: CSVGVQEFGYDTQYF; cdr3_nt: TGCAGCGTTGGGGTCCAGGAATTTGGATATGATACGCAGTATTTT
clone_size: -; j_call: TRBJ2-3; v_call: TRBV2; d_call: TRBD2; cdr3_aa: CASSSGLARDTQYF; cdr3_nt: TGTGCCAGCAGTTCTGGACTAGCCCGAGATACGCAGTATTTT
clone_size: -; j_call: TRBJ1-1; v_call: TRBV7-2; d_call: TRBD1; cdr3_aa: CASSGLQGALTEAFF; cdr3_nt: TGTGCCAGCAGCGGATTACAGGGGGCTCTCACTGAAGCTTTCTTT
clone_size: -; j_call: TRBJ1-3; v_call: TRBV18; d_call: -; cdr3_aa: CASSPPQSLLRNTIYF; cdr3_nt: TGTGCCAGCTCACCCCCCCAGTCTCTCCTGAGGAACACCATATATTTT
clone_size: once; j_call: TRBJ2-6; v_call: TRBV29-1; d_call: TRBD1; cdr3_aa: CSVVQGLGSGANVLTF; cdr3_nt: TGCAGCGTTGTACAGGGGTTGGGCTCTGGGGCCAACGTCCTGACTTTC